These 20 T cell receptor beta chains share one sample of origin, sequenced in a study of T cell repertoires in cytomegalovirus infection. Via MiXCR, TCRdb re-called the reads, giving one row per CDR3 protein. The sample lists around 630,000 distinct CDR3 sequences; 20% to 25% were seen once. Sequenced input: CD8+ T cells from PBMCs. All receptors derive from a human donor in good health (CMV status not recorded). Some clones in this sample may be carry-over from other donors' samples.

The sample holds a few counts of this clonotype. The V and J genes are TRBV12-3 or TRBV12-4 and TRBJ2-5, with 7 bases identical to TRBD2. V lost 5 bases, J lost 4 bases, and 10 bases stayed unmatched. The CDR3 extends over 15 amino acids. The DNA of the CDR3 is TGTGCCAGCAGTCGGACTAGGCTGTTGTTAGAGACCCAGTACTTC. Its protein product is CASSRTRLLLETQYF.

This clonotype was counted at least ten times. The chain carries TRBV7-8 and TRBJ2-5; D is possibly TRBD1 or TRBD2 (5 bases each). The CDR3 totals 16 residues. Germline V gene lookup returns CDR1 SGHVS and CDR2 FQNEAQ. With 1 base removed from V and 5 bases from J, the gap between germline ends came to 17 bases. Here the CDR3 reads CASSLEIGTNWETQYF. Here the CDR3 DNA reads TGTGCCAGCAGCTTAGAAATAGGGACCAACTGGGAGACCCAGTACTTC.

The CDR3 reads CSDVTSETQYF. The CDR3 DNA follows: TGCAGCGACGTGACCTCGGAGACCCAGTACTTC. The chain joins TRBV29-1 to TRBJ2-5; D remains unclear. Deletions cut 7 bases from V and 5 bases from J, with 11 bases between. Germline lookup yields CDR1 SQVTM and CDR2 ANQGSEA. This CDR3 region has 11 residues.

The chain couples TRBV2 to TRBJ2-2; D tentatively reads TRBD1 or TRBD2 (5 bases each). The CDR3 extends over 17 amino acids. The ends were cut back, 4 bases at V and 3 bases at J, with 18 bases in the middle. Germline V lookup: CDR1 SNHLY, CDR2 FYNNEI. Written as DNA, the CDR3 is TGTGCCAGCAGTGGCATCCGGGGCTTGCGTGACACCGGGGAGCTGTTTTTT. It specifies CASSGIRGLRDTGELFF.

This clonotype was counted between two and nine times. The chain carries TRBV20-1 and TRBJ2-1, with 9 bases lining up with TRBD2. Germline loops: CDR1 DFQATT, CDR2 SNEGSKA (reference sequence). The CDR3 sequence is 15 residues long. Germline trimming cut 3 bases from V and 2 bases from J; bases unmatched to any gene: 5. In DNA form, the CDR3 reads TGCAGTGCTAGGGACCAGCGGGGGGCCTACAATGAGCAGTTCTTC. Protein sequence: CSARDQRGAYNEQFF.

The chain joins TRBV6-5 to TRBJ1-2, with TRBD1 identical over 7 bases. The junction had 10 bases not matched to a gene; V was cut back by 2 bases and J by 4 bases. Per germline, CDR1 MNHEY and CDR2 SVGAGI. This CDR3 spans 16 amino acids. In DNA, the CDR3 is TGTGCCAGCAGTTACGACTTTCAGGGGGTGGCCTATGGCTACACCTTC. This translates into CASSYDFQGVAYGYTF.

This clonotype was observed a handful of times. This sequence joins TRBV10-3 and TRBJ2-3, with 9 bases matching TRBD2. CDR1 is ENHRY, CDR2 SYGVKD, per germline. The V gene end was trimmed by 5 bases and the J gene end by 2 bases; junction bases not matched to a gene: 8. The CDR3 spans 16 residues. The CDR3 here is CAISPSGVESTDTQYF. CDR3 sequence (DNA): TGTGCCATCAGTCCTAGCGGGGTTGAGTCCACAGATACGCAGTATTTT.

In this sample, this clonotype turned up many times. The chain recombines TRBV6-2 or TRBV6-3 with TRBJ2-2; D not certain. Trimming stripped 3 bases from V and 1 base from J, with 9 bases between. The CDR3 is 15 residues long. Looked up from germline, CDR1 is MNHEY and CDR2 is SVGEGT. The CDR3 DNA follows: TGTGCCAGCAGTTATATCATAGGGAACACCGGGGAGCTGTTTTTT. As protein: CASSYIIGNTGELFF.

This sequence joins TRBV6-2 or TRBV6-3 and TRBJ2-1, with TRBD2 as a possible D gene (6 bases). Per germline, CDR1 MNHEY and CDR2 SVGEGT. V was cut by 7 bases and J by 8 bases, with 15 bases left in between. The CDR3 has 13 amino acids. In DNA, the CDR3 is TGTGCCAGCACCAGAATGGGGGGACATGAGCAGTTCTTC. This gives the protein CASTRMGGHEQFF.

V usage is TRBV29-1 and J usage is TRBJ2-1; no clear D gene. The CDR3 covers 11 residues. Germline V gene data show CDR1 as SQVTM and CDR2 as ANQGSEA. The V gene lost 2 bases and the J gene lost 9 bases, with 8 bases spanning the gap. In nucleotides, the CDR3 is TGCAGCGTTGAAAACCAGCTTGAGCAGTTCTTC. Protein sequence: CSVENQLEQFF.

This clonotype has at least ten counts. V gene TRBV7-9 combines with J gene TRBJ2-5; D is perhaps TRBD2 (6 bases). CDR1 and CDR2 (germline): SEHNR, FQNEAQ (reference sequence). Trimming took off 6 bases at V and 9 bases at J, with 14 bases between the two ends. The CDR3 runs 12 residues. In DNA form, the CDR3 reads TGTGCCAGCAGTAGCGGCCCTGGGGCCCAGTACTTC. The encoded protein is CASSSGPGAQYF.

This chain uses TRBV4-1 with TRBJ1-2; unclear D gene. V lost 0 bases to trimming and J lost 1 base, with 9 bases between them. Germline CDR1 MGHRA, CDR2 YSYEKL. There are 15 residues in the CDR3. CDR3 bases: TGCGCCAGCAGCCAAGATCGGCAGATTAACTATGGCTACACCTTC. It is translated as CASSQDRQINYGYTF.

This clonotype appeared many times. V usage is TRBV7-2 and J usage is TRBJ1-5; 11 bases line up with TRBD1. CDR1 and CDR2 from the germline V gene are SGHTA and FQGNSA. The CDR3 extends over 18 amino acids. J gave up 6 bases and V 5 bases, and 15 bases lay outside the gene matches. CDR3 loop: CASSLRIPRTGGGQPQHF. The CDR3 bases are TGTGCCAGCAGCCTTAGGATCCCCCGGACAGGGGGCGGTCAGCCCCAGCATTTT.

This clonotype was found once. The CDR3 loop reads CASSITGGIKSFYNEQFF. The DNA for the CDR3 is TGTGCCAGTAGTATTACAGGGGGGATTAAGAGTTTCTACAATGAGCAGTTCTTC. V gene TRBV19 combines with J gene TRBJ2-1; 8 nucleotides match TRBD1. Germline CDR1 is LNHDA and CDR2 is SQIVND (reference sequence). The V segment lost 3 bases and the J segment 3 bases; nucleotides outside the gene matches: 13. CDR3 length equals 18 residues.

The sample holds many counts of this clonotype. V is TRBV7-3 and J is TRBJ2-1; no firm D call. Trimming pared 0 bases from V and 2 bases from J, leaving 8 bases between. Germline V gene lookup returns CDR1 SGHTA and CDR2 FQGTGA. CDR3 size: 15 residues. In DNA form, the CDR3 reads TGTGCCAGCAGCTTAACAGTGAACCCCTACAATGAGCAGTTCTTC. Its protein is CASSLTVNPYNEQFF.

V gene TRBV20-1 combines with J gene TRBJ1-1, with a weak D call TRBD1 (6 bases). Germline-derived CDR1 and CDR2 are DFQATT and SNEGSKA (reference sequence). The CDR3 runs to 12 residues. Trimming removed 4 bases at V and 4 bases at J, with 10 bases between. The chain's CDR3 is CSATEGVTEAFF. The CDR3 DNA is TGCAGTGCTACCGAGGGGGTCACTGAAGCTTTCTTT.

This clonotype showed up just a few times. CDR3: CASLLGGTEAFF. Here the CDR3 DNA reads TGCGCCAGCCTACTCGGGGGAACTGAAGCTTTCTTT. The V call is TRBV10-2, the J call TRBJ1-1; tentatively, D is TRBD1 (5 bases). The V end lost 8 bases, the J end lost 5 bases, and 12 bases lay between the germline ends. CDR3 length: 12 residues. The germline V gene has CDR1 WSHSY and CDR2 SAAADI.

This clonotype was observed at least ten times. The CDR3 protein is CASSRGLAGVNEQFF. For the CDR3, the DNA is TGTGCCAGCAGCCGGGGACTAGCGGGGGTCAATGAGCAGTTCTTC. The J gene is TRBJ2-1, the V gene TRBV7-2, with TRBD2 matching over 14 bases. The CDR3 is 15 residues long. Germline CDR1 is SGHTA and CDR2 is FQGNSA. V gave up 5 bases and J gave up 6 bases; unmatched junction bases: 3.

At least ten counts were recorded for this clonotype. The chain combines TRBV7-6 with TRBJ2-1, with TRBD1 identical over 8 bases. Germline V gene data show CDR1 as SGHVS and CDR2 as FNYEAQ. Trimming cost V 3 bases and J 0 bases; bases outside gene matches: 10. CDR3 size: 18 residues. The chain's CDR3 is CASSLVDRGLYSYNEQFF. DNA for the CDR3: TGTGCCAGCAGCTTGGTAGACAGGGGACTTTACTCCTACAATGAGCAGTTCTTC. Complete variable domain (other parts from reference TRBV7-6 and TRBJ2-1): GAGVSQSPRYKVTKRGQDVALRCDPISGHVSLYWYRQALGQGPEFLTYFNYEAQQDKSGLPNDRFSAERPEGSISTLTIQRTEQRDSAMYRCASSLVDRGLYSYNEQFFGPGTRLTVL.

Turning to this clonotype: Since the CDR3 does not end with the conserved phenylalanine or tryptophan, this likely comes from a read error. The DNA is left out, because the CDR3 cannot be placed on it with certainty; the CDR3 is given as TCRdb lists it. This chain links TRBV2 with TRBJ2-1. The CDR3 sequence runs 11 residues, both termini included. Germline CDR1 reads SNHLY; CDR2 reads FYNNEI. Here the CDR3 reads CASSDPLVAGL.